Shown below are 14 T cell receptor beta chains from a single sample sequenced in a study of T-cell reconstitution after alpha-beta-depleted transplantation in children. Molecular barcoding with unique molecular identifiers was used for the TCRbeta library. One entry per CDR3 protein, called by TCRdb with MiXCR from the PCR reads. The table records 600,000 to 700,000 distinct CDR3 sequences, about an eighth of them present only once. The sequenced sample was PBMCs, obtained before TCRalphabeta/CD19-depleted stem cell transplant. All receptors come from a girl aged 2-10 years with congenital amegakaryocytic thrombocytopenia, due to receive a stem cell transplant.

The gene calls are TRBV20-1 and TRBJ1-4; D not certain. The germline V and J ends were trimmed by 8 bases and 8 bases, with 12 bases remaining between them. This CDR3 has 11 residues. The V gene's germline CDR1 is DFQATT and CDR2 SNEGSKA (reference sequence). CDR3 DNA: TGCAGTTCACACGCACGGGAAAAACTGTTTTTT. This sequence encodes CSSHAREKLFF.

The chain uses TRBV29-1 and TRBJ2-3; TRBD1 is a possible D gene (5 bases). Trimming pared 5 bases from V and 6 bases from J, leaving 15 bases between. There are 13 residues in the CDR3. The germline V gene has CDR1 SQVTM and CDR2 ANQGSEA. CDR3 loop: CSVNVPGADTQYF. Here the CDR3 DNA reads TGCAGCGTTAATGTTCCTGGGGCGGATACGCAGTATTTT.

At least ten counts were recorded for this clonotype. This sequence joins TRBV29-1 and TRBJ2-7; 9 nucleotides line up with TRBD2. This CDR3 region has 14 residues. In germline, CDR1 is SQVTM, CDR2 ANQGSEA. J gave up 2 bases and V 6 bases, and 8 bases lay outside the gene matches. The CDR3 protein is CSVVAGEFPYEQYF. The CDR3 DNA reads TGCAGCGTCGTAGCGGGAGAATTCCCCTACGAGCAGTACTTC.

This clonotype was seen ten or more times. This chain uses TRBV12-3 or TRBV12-4 with TRBJ1-1; D remains unclear. V lost 8 bases and J lost 3, with 10 bases in between. CDR3 length equals 12 residues. CDR3 in DNA: TGTGCCAGCGCAAGCGCAGACACTGAAGCTTTCTTT. Encoded protein: CASASADTEAFF.

In its sample, this clonotype was seen many times. The gene calls are TRBV27 and TRBJ2-5, with D uncertain. Germline CDR1 MNHEY, CDR2 SMNVEV (reference sequence). Trimming took 6 bases from V and 1 from J, leaving 9 bases between them. The CDR3 contains 13 residues. The CDR3 sequence: CASSQWAQETQYF. The CDR3 coding sequence is TGTGCCAGCAGCCAGTGGGCCCAAGAGACCCAGTACTTC.

This clonotype was counted a few times. This chain connects TRBV20-1 to TRBJ2-5; D is unresolved. From germline, CDR1 is DFQATT and CDR2 SNEGSKA (reference sequence). CDR3 size: 14 residues. V shed 1 base and J shed 5 bases, with 14 bases lying between them. The CDR3 protein is CSARAFSGPETQYF. The DNA of the CDR3 is TGCAGTGCTAGAGCGTTTTCTGGGCCGGAGACCCAGTACTTC.

This clonotype showed up many times. At one of its ends the junction is not consistent with the germline gene, which may arise from a read error. The gene calls are TRBV5-1 and TRBJ2-5, with D unresolved. CDR1 SGHRS and CDR2 YFSETQ come from the germline V gene. This CDR3 has 13 residues. CDR3 sequence (DNA): TGCGCCAGCAGTTTGGGGTATAAGGAGACCCAGTACTTC. This gives the protein CASSLGYKETQYF.

The chain couples TRBV5-1 to TRBJ2-7; D remains unclear. This CDR3 is 15 amino acids long. Trimming pared 2 bases from V and 0 bases from J, leaving 12 bases between. Germline CDR1 reads SGHRS; CDR2 reads YFSETQ. In nucleotides, the CDR3 is TGCGCCAGCAGCTTCCTAAAAGCTTACTCCTACGAGCAGTACTTC. Encoded protein: CASSFLKAYSYEQYF.

This clonotype was seen repeatedly, ten times or more. The V and J genes are TRBV7-9 and TRBJ1-5; no reliable D call. Germline V gives CDR1 SEHNR, CDR2 FQNEAQ (reference sequence). This CDR3 comprises 14 residues. Trimming removed 5 bases at V and 1 base at J, with 9 bases between. CDR3 sequence: CASSIIYSNQPQHF. DNA of the CDR3: TGTGCCAGCAGCATAATTTACAGCAATCAGCCCCAGCATTTT.

A few counts support this clonotype. DNA for the CDR3: TGTGCCAGCAGCGTTGACGGGACAGGGTTCAATGAGCAGTTCTTC. This gives the protein CASSVDGTGFNEQFF. The gene calls are TRBV9 and TRBJ2-1, with TRBD1 matching 9 bases. Per germline, CDR1 SGDLS and CDR2 YYNGEE. The junction had 6 bases not matched to a gene; V was cut back by 2 bases and J by 6 bases. The CDR3 runs to 15 residues.

This clonotype was observed at least ten times. J is TRBJ1-6 and V is TRBV5-1; 7 bases match TRBD1. Looked up from germline, CDR1 is SGHRS and CDR2 is YFSETQ. The CDR3 is made up of 13 amino acids. J lost 10 bases, V lost 4 bases, and 5 bases had no gene match. CDR3 region: CASSRGQSSPLHF. Here the CDR3 DNA reads TGCGCCAGCAGCAGGGGACAGTCCTCACCCCTCCACTTT.

The genes are TRBV28 and TRBJ1-2; 8 bases line up with TRBD1. CDR3 length: 17 residues. Per the germline V gene, CDR1 is MDHEN and CDR2 is SYDVKM. After removal of 5 bases from V and 1 base from J, the junction contained 12 bases not matched to a gene. As DNA, the CDR3 is TGTGCCAGCAGTCCAACCCTAACGACAGGGGTTAACTATGGCTACACCTTC. Translated: CASSPTLTTGVNYGYTF.

The rearrangement uses TRBV5-1 and TRBJ2-3; no reliable D call. The CDR3 extends over 12 amino acids. V was cut by 6 bases and J by 2 bases, with 7 bases left in between. Germline CDR1 reads SGHRS; CDR2 reads YFSETQ. CDR3 sequence: CASNEFTDTQYF. CDR3 DNA sequence: TGCGCCAGCAATGAATTCACAGATACGCAGTATTTT.

V usage is TRBV24-1 and J usage is TRBJ2-1, with D perhaps TRBD1 (6 bases). Germline CDR1 and CDR2: KGHDR and SFDVKD. V lost 0 bases and J 5 bases, leaving 10 bases between the germline ends. The CDR3 is 15 amino acids. The CDR3 nucleotides read TGTGCCACCAGTGATTTGGTAAGGACAGACAATGAGCAGTTCTTC. It is translated as CATSDLVRTDNEQFF.